This TCR beta chain stems from a study of shared clonotypes between healthy human individuals. The wider study: A few men and a couple of women, aged 18 to 49, were donors. Plates per donor: three CD4 naive, three CD4 memory, two CD8 naive, one CD8 memory.

V was trimmed by 5 bases and J by 12 bases, leaving 20 bases between them. Germline V gives CDR1 SGHTA, CDR2 FQGNSA. The CDR3 runs 14 residues. Assay runs were performed at deep level. The repertoire was sequenced with immunoSEQ multiplex PCR; TCRdb's copy has only in-frame clones and lacks some. The sample consists of 780,000 or so clones, around 70% of them appearing once. Both subsets, CD45RA+ naive and CD45RA-negative memory, were split from the CD4+ cells. This clone occurred a few times. This receptor was identified in a woman under 40 in good health. Sequencing used memory CD4+ T cells sorted from blood. The subset denotes: CD45RA-negative fraction. The chain employs TRBV7-2 and TRBJ2-1, with D unclear. The chain's CDR3 is CASSQPRALTGQFF. The CDR3, as DNA: TGTGCCAGCAGCCAACCCCGGGCCCTTACGGGGCAGTTCTTC.